This T cell receptor (beta chain) was identified during a study of blood T cell repertoires in COVID-19. Turning to the study itself: Acute and convalescent COVID-19 samples came from the United States, Italy and Spain. Nucleic acid was either cDNA or gDNA, and it came from T cells, B-cell-depleted T cells, or PBMCs.

Trimming took off 5 bases at V and 7 bases at J, with 6 bases between the two ends. The germline CDR1 and CDR2 sequences are GTSNPN and SVGIG (reference sequence). The CDR3 loop spans 11 amino acids. Per the authors' pipeline: Using reference gene primer amplification, nucleated cell counts were estimated. Profiling relied on immunoSEQ multiplex PCR, and the TCRdb table lists in-frame clones only, not all of them. V, J and clone size derive from that table, while D and trimming were established from the DNA sequence. Of 250,000 to 300,000 clones in the sample, roughly 90% were seen once. Sequencing was carried out using peripheral blood. This clonotype originated in a woman aged 45-60 years who had recovered from COVID-19. The chain joins TRBV30 to TRBJ1-6; D not resolved. This CDR3 is CAWALNSPLHF. In nucleotides, the CDR3 is TGTGCCTGGGCGCTAAATTCACCCCTCCACTTT.